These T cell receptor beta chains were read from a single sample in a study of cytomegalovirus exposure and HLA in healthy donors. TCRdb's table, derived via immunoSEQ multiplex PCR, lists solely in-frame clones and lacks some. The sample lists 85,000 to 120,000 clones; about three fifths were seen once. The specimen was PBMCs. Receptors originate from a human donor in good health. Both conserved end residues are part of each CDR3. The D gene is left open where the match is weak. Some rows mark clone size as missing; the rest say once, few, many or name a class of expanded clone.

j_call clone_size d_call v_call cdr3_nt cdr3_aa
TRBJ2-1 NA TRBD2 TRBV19 TGTGCCAGTAGTGTGGGGACTAGCGCCTACAATGAGCAGTTCTTC CASSVGTSAYNEQFF
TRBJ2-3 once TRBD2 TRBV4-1 TGCGCCAGCAGCCACTTAGGACTAGCGGGCACAGATACGCAGTATTTT CASSHLGLAGTDTQYF
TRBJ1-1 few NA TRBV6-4 TGTGCCAGCAGTGACTCAGGGGTGAGTGAAGCTTTCTTT CASSDSGVSEAFF
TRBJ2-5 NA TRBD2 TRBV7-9 TGTGCCAGCAGCCCGCGGCGGGGGTTAGGGATGGAAGAGACCCAGTACTTC CASSPRRGLGMEETQYF
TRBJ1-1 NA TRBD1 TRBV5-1 TGCGCCAGCACCCCGCTGGGCAGGGGGCCAAACACTGAAGCTTTCTTT CASTPLGRGPNTEAFF
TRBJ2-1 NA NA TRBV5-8 TGTGCCAGCAGCCCGCGGCAGATCCTCATTAATGAGCAGTTCTTC CASSPRQILINEQFF
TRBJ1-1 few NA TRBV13 TGTGCCAGCAGCTCACATTCGGGGAGGGGCACTGAAGCTTTCTTT CASSSHSGRGTEAFF
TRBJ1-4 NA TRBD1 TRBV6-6 TGTGCCAGCAGTTACGGGACAGGGTTTGAAAAACTGTTTTTT CASSYGTGFEKLFF
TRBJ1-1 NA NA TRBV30 TGTGCCTGGATTCTTATGAACACTGAAGCTTTCTTT CAWILMNTEAFF
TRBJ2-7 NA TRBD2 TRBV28 TGTGCCAGCAGTCCAGGGACTAGCGGTTCCTACGAGCAGTACTTC CASSPGTSGSYEQYF
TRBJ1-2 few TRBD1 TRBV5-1 TGCGCCAGCAGCTTGACAGGGGTCTATGGCTACACCTTC CASSLTGVYGYTF
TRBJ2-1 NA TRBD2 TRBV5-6 TGTGCCAGCAGCTGGATCCTAGCGGGTAGTAACAATGAGCAGTTCTTC CASSWILAGSNNEQFF
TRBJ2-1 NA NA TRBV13 TGTGCCAGCAGCTTAGGACTCGCTAATGAGCAGTTCTTC CASSLGLANEQFF
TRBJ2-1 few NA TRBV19 TGTGCCAGTAGTATAATGGGAGGTGTCTACAATGAGCAGTTCTTC CASSIMGGVYNEQFF
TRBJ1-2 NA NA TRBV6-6 TGTGCCAGCAGTCCGGACAGCTACTATGGCTACACCTTC CASSPDSYYGYTF
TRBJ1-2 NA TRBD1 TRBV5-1 TGCGCCAGCAGCCCGAGGACAGGGGTCGGCTACACCTTC CASSPRTGVGYTF
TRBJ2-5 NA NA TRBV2 TGTGCCAGCAGTGACCAGGGAGAGACCCAGTACTTC CASSDQGETQYF
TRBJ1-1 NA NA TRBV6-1 TGTGCCAGCATTATAAAGCCCGCGAACACTGAAGCTTTCTTT CASIIKPANTEAFF
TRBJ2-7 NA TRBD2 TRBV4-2 TGTGCCAGCAGCCAAGCCCTGACTAGCGGGAGGTCCTACGAGCAGTACTTC CASSQALTSGRSYEQYF
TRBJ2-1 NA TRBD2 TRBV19 TGTGCCAGTCAGGCCGGGCGGGAGAATGAGCAGTTCTTC CASQAGRENEQFF